Sequencing of this T cell receptor beta chain was carried out in a study of blood T cell repertoires in COVID-19. Study as a whole: The study drew acute and convalescent COVID-19 samples from the United States, Italy and Spain. T cells, B-cell-depleted T cells, or PBMCs supplied cDNA or gDNA.

V was pared by 0 bases and J by 8 bases, with 16 bases between. This CDR3 region has 15 residues. The V gene's germline CDR1 is SGHAT and CDR2 FQNNGV. In the study's own analysis: Amplification with reference gene primers provided the estimates of nucleated cell counts. The assay was immunoSEQ multiplex PCR, and TCRdb's table has in-frame clones only and misses some. D and trimming come from the DNA, and the V and J calls and clone size come from that table. The sample shows about 92,000 clones, 80% of them seen only once. The sequence came from a man aged 45-65 years who had recovered from COVID-19. The gene calls are TRBV11-2 and TRBJ1-1, with D possibly being TRBD1 (5 bases). The sequenced sample was peripheral blood. CDR3 sequence: CASSLDLGGVGEAFF. DNA of the CDR3: TGTGCCAGCAGCTTAGATCTCGGGGGGGTAGGCGAAGCTTTCTTT.